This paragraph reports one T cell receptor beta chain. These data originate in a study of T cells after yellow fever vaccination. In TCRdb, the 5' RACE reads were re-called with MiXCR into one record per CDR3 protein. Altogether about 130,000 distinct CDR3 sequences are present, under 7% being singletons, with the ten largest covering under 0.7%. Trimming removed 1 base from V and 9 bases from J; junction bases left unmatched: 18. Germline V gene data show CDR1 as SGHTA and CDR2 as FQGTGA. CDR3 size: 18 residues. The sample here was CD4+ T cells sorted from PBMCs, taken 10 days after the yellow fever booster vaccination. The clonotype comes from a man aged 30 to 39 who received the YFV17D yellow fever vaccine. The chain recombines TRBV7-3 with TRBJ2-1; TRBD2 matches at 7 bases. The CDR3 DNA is TGTGCCAGCAGCTTAATCCCCCTTGCGGGAGCTATGGCCCCTGAGCAGTTCTTC. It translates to CASSLIPLAGAMAPEQFF.